The rows below give T cell receptor beta chains drawn from one sample of a study of T cells in tuberculosis. Libraries were prepared by immunoSEQ multiplex PCR; TCRdb keeps only in-frame clonotypes and omits some of them. This sample yields 6,500 to 8,000 clones, of which approximately 95% are seen a single time; roughly 12% belongs to the top ten. Sequencing was performed on PBMCs. The receptors come from an adult with tuberculosis. CDR3s leave out the opening cysteine and the closing phenylalanine or tryptophan.

CDR3aa	v_gene	j_gene
ASSISPTGYEQY	TRBV19	TRBJ2-7
ASSLAARGTGELF	TRBV7-2	TRBJ2-2
ASTLADRSYYEQY	TRBV6-6	TRBJ2-7
ASSQGAGANVLT	TRBV4-1	TRBJ2-6
ASSLGGSGYEQY	TRBV5-6	TRBJ2-7
ASSTGYEQY	TRBV6-1	TRBJ2-7
ASRRSSLSDEQF	TRBV5-1	TRBJ2-1
ASTQGTVSYEQY	TRBV5-1	TRBJ2-7
ASSLRGLAGITQY	TRBV13	TRBJ2-3
ASSVTGLQVDTQY	TRBV2	TRBJ2-3
AWSVLTEGQPQH	TRBV30	TRBJ1-5
ASSEFAGTGGYT	TRBV6-1	TRBJ1-2
ASSLAGQTYGYT	TRBV5-6	TRBJ1-2
SGGAVGSAPRQTQY	TRBV29-1	TRBJ2-5
ASRVAGGSDTQY	TRBV27	TRBJ2-3
ASSQFHSSSPYEQY	TRBV6-4	TRBJ2-7
ASSPGGTWNQPQH	TRBV6-6	TRBJ1-5
ASSPAGDTDTQY	TRBV6-6	TRBJ2-3
ASSLAAGESSEQY	TRBV5-4	TRBJ2-7
ASSLVLAGGTDTQY	TRBV7-2	TRBJ2-3
ASGLGLAGGIKNEQF	TRBV12-5	TRBJ2-1
ASSLVAGEGEQY	TRBV7-2	TRBJ2-7
ASSLNSPRSNTGELF	TRBV5-6	TRBJ2-2
ASSLMTGDGELF	TRBV5-1	TRBJ2-2
ASSVDRAIDTQY	TRBV9	TRBJ2-3
ASSLGTENIQY	TRBV7-3	TRBJ2-4
ASSPAQGGDYT	TRBV11-2	TRBJ1-2
ASSVDEGADQPQH	TRBV9	TRBJ1-5
ASSNTGLVSTDTQY	TRBV2	TRBJ2-3
ASSRTSGGYNEQF	TRBV5-6	TRBJ2-1
AWSVLPGQGPTTNEKLF	TRBV30	TRBJ1-4
ASSSVRGGPNEQF	TRBV5-5	TRBJ2-1
ASSLNTDTQY	TRBV27	TRBJ2-3
AWIRQGIGGYT	TRBV30	TRBJ1-2
ASSLQGVVYGYT	TRBV27	TRBJ1-2
ASSEDRARDTQY	TRBV6-1	TRBJ2-3
ASSIVTGGSYGYT	TRBV19	TRBJ1-2
ASSQDSGGRTGNNEQF	TRBV4-1	TRBJ2-1
ASSVEKGRVNTGELF	TRBV9	TRBJ2-2
ASSHGLAGDPYNEQF	TRBV5-1	TRBJ2-1
ASSVTGTEDNEQF	TRBV9	TRBJ2-1
ASSLTQGGEAF	TRBV7-3	TRBJ1-1
ASSLAATQRSTEKLF	TRBV5-4	TRBJ1-4
ASSSSGRDRYNEQF	TRBV7-6	TRBJ2-1
ATGREGLNTGELF	TRBV4-1	TRBJ2-2
ASSLGLTGSGNTIY	TRBV5-4	TRBJ1-3
ASSQYRGVTGELF	TRBV7-2	TRBJ2-2
ASSEKWFRGGGYT	TRBV6-1	TRBJ1-2
ASSSDSQADGYT	TRBV7-3	TRBJ1-2
ASRGTNTGELF	TRBV2	TRBJ2-2
ASSSGWGGPQETQY	TRBV7-2	TRBJ2-5
AWSAAGTGGRETQY	TRBV30	TRBJ2-5
ASSLSRVRDTQY	TRBV27	TRBJ2-3
ASSDCLAGVYEQY	TRBV6-4	TRBJ2-7
ASSRLAGAKY	TRBV2	TRBJ2-7
ASSLSGRNNEQF	TRBV5-1	TRBJ2-1
ASSFRGRISTDTQY	TRBV5-1	TRBJ2-3
ASRRTGNTEAF	TRBV19	TRBJ1-1
ASSYPGQSREQY	TRBV6-6	TRBJ2-7
ASTRAQPESEKLF	TRBV6-1	TRBJ1-4